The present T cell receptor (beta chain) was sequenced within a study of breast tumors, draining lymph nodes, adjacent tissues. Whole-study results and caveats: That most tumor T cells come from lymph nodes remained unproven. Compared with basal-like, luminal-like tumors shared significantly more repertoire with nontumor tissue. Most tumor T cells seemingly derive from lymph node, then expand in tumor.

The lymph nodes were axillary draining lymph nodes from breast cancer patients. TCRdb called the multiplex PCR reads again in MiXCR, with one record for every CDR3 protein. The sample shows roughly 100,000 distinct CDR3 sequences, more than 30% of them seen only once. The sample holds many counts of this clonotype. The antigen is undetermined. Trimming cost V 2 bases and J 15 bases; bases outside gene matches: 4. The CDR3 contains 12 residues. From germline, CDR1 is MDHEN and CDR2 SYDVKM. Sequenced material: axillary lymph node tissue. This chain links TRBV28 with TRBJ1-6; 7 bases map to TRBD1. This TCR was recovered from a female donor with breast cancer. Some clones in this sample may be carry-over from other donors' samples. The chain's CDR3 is CASSLRGQVLHF. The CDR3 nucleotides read TGTGCCAGCAGTTTAAGGGGGCAAGTCCTCCACTTT.